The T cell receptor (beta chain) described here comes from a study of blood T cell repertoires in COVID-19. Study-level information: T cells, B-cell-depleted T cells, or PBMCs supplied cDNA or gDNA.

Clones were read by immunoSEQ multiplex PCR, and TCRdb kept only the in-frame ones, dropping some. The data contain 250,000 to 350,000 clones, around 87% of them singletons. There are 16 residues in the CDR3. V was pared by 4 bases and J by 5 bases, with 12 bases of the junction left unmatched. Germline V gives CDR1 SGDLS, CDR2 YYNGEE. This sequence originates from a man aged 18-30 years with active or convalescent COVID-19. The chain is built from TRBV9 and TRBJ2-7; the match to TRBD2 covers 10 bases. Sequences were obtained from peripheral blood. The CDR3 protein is CASSRIAGGDADEQYF. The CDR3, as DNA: TGTGCCAGCAGCAGAATAGCGGGAGGAGACGCTGACGAGCAGTACTTC.